This entry lists 20 T cell receptor beta chains sequenced from one sample in a study of vaccination and CD4 T cells after COVID-19. These receptors' targets are unknown. The treatment is: approximately 10-day PBMC culture with coronavirus spike peptide pools or control peptides (ViraFEST assay). Once obtained from cultured CD4+ T cells, the DNA was sequenced using the Oncomine TCR Beta short-read assay. One entry per CDR3 protein results from TCRdb running MiXCR on the PCR reads. Among 8,000 or so distinct CDR3 sequences listed, roughly 70% were seen once. The specimen sequenced was CD4+ T cells from blood, cultured in vitro. Receptor source: a human donor who had recovered from COVID-19.

V gene TRBV4-1 combines with J gene TRBJ2-7, with 8 bases lining up with TRBD2. V gave up 0 bases and J gave up 2 bases; unmatched junction bases: 3. Germline assignment: CDR1 MGHRA and CDR2 YSYEKL. This CDR3 region has 15 residues. Written as DNA, the CDR3 is TGCGCCAGCAGCCAAGAAAACGGGGGGGCCTACGAGCAGTACTTC. As protein: CASSQENGGAYEQYF.

J is TRBJ1-5 and V is TRBV6-1, with D perhaps TRBD1 (5 bases). This CDR3 comprises 14 residues. Per the germline V gene, CDR1 is MNHNS and CDR2 is SASEGT. Trimming removed 8 bases at V and 10 bases at J, with 21 bases between. In nucleotides, the CDR3 is TGTGCCAGCCGAGCCTCAACCCAGGGTCGACCCCAGCATTTT. Translated, it gives CASRASTQGRPQHF.

The rearrangement joins TRBV30 to TRBJ1-6; D unresolved. CDR3 length equals 14 residues. The germline CDR1 and CDR2 sequences are GTSNPN and SVGIG (reference sequence). Trimming cost V 7 bases and J 0 bases, with 10 bases left between them. The CDR3 protein is CASRLSSYNSPLHF. The CDR3 DNA is TGTGCCTCGCGGTTGAGCTCCTATAATTCACCCCTCCACTTT.

The J gene is TRBJ1-1, the V gene TRBV2; TRBD1 might be the D (5 bases). CDR1 and CDR2 from the germline V gene are SNHLY and FYNNEI. V lost 3 bases and J 4 bases, leaving 6 bases between the germline ends. CDR3 length: 12 amino acids. Written as DNA, the CDR3 is TGTGCCAGCAGTGAGGGGGGCACTGAAGCTTTCTTT. Amino acids: CASSEGGTEAFF.

This sequence joins TRBV7-9 and TRBJ1-2, with D possibly being TRBD1 (5 bases). V lost 5 bases and J lost 7, with 17 bases in between. CDR3 length equals 14 residues. Germline CDR1 is SEHNR and CDR2 is FQNEAQ (reference sequence). The CDR3 DNA is TGTGCCAGCAGCGCCCTGGGCAGGGCAGCTGGCTACACCTTC. As protein: CASSALGRAAGYTF. The whole variable domain, filled in from reference TRBV7-9 and TRBJ1-2, reads DTGVSQNPRHKITKRGQNVTFRCDPISEHNRLYWYRQTLGQGPEFLTYFQNEAQLEKSRLLSDRFSAERPKGSFSTLEIQRTEQGDSAMYLCASSALGRAAGYTFGSGTRLTVV.

This clonotype was seen more than once but under ten times. The genes are TRBV6-5 and TRBJ1-5, with D unclear. This CDR3 has 15 residues. CDR1 is MNHEY and CDR2 is SVGAGI in the germline V gene. Trimming removed 2 bases at V and 0 bases at J, with 8 bases between. CDR3 amino acids: CASSYSEYSNQPQHF. In nucleotides, the CDR3 is TGTGCCAGCAGTTACAGCGAATATAGCAATCAGCCCCAGCATTTT.

The chain carries TRBV6-5 and TRBJ1-2; 10 bases agree with TRBD1. The germline CDR1 and CDR2 sequences are MNHEY and SVGAGI. The CDR3 totals 16 residues. Trimming cost V 0 bases and J 7 bases; bases outside gene matches: 8. The DNA of the CDR3 is TGTGCCAGCAGTTACTCCGGGACGACAGGGGGCTTTGGCTACACCTTC. Its protein is CASSYSGTTGGFGYTF.

The chain combines TRBV2 with TRBJ1-2; a weak D match, TRBD1 (5 bases). V lost 8 bases and J 0 bases, leaving 16 bases between the germline ends. This CDR3 region has 15 residues. Germline CDR1 reads SNHLY; CDR2 reads FYNNEI. The CDR3, as DNA: TGTGCCAGCGGGGGTATAAAGGGACCTAACTATGGCTACACCTTC. It translates to CASGGIKGPNYGYTF. Combining the CDR3 with reference TRBV2 and TRBJ1-2 gives the whole variable domain EPEVTQTPSHQVTQMGQEVILRCVPISNHLYFYWYRQILGQKVEFLVSFYNNEISEKSEIFDDQFSVERPDGSNFTLKIRSTKLEDSAMYFCASGGIKGPNYGYTFGSGTRLTVV.

The chain recombines TRBV19 with TRBJ1-2; D gene ambiguous. Germline lookup yields CDR1 LNHDA and CDR2 SQIVND (reference sequence). V gave up 8 bases and J gave up 5 bases, with 15 bases separating them. The CDR3 runs to 13 residues. The CDR3 sequence: CASGIGPNYGYTF. The CDR3 bases are TGTGCCAGTGGCATCGGACCAAATTATGGCTACACCTTC.

The DNA for the CDR3 is TGTGCCAGCAGCCCAGTAGCGGGGGATACGCAGTATTTT. Protein product: CASSPVAGDTQYF. The rearrangement links TRBV7-6 to TRBJ2-3; 8 nucleotides match TRBD2. CDR1 is SGHVS and CDR2 is FNYEAQ in the germline V gene. CDR3 size: 13 residues. The V and J ends lost 5 bases and 6 bases, in that order; junction bases with no gene match: 4.

V is TRBV28 and J is TRBJ1-3, with D tentatively TRBD1 (6 bases). This CDR3 spans 15 amino acids. Per the germline V gene, CDR1 is MDHEN and CDR2 is SYDVKM. Trimming cost V 3 bases and J 0 bases, with 9 bases left between them. The CDR3 loop reads CASSFADSSGNTIYF. The CDR3 bases are TGTGCCAGCAGTTTCGCGGACAGCTCTGGAAACACCATATATTTT.

The chain recombines TRBV6-2 or TRBV6-3 with TRBJ2-7; 8 bases line up with TRBD2. Losses at the gene ends were 3 bases for V and 3 bases for J; bases not matched to a gene: 4. Germline CDR1 and CDR2: MNHEY and SVGEGT. This CDR3 comprises 14 residues. CDR3 DNA sequence: TGTGCCAGCAGTTATTCCGGGGGGGACTACGAGCAGTACTTC. It yields the protein CASSYSGGDYEQYF.

This clonotype was detected once. The V and J genes are TRBV29-1 and TRBJ1-2, with 8 bases aligning to TRBD1. The junction had 9 bases not matched to a gene; V was cut back by 7 bases and J by 8 bases. The CDR3 loop spans 12 amino acids. Germline lookup yields CDR1 SQVTM and CDR2 ANQGSEA. Written as DNA, the CDR3 is TGCAGCGCCTCGGACAGGGAGAGGGGCTACACCTTC. Its translation is CSASDRERGYTF.

The sample holds a few counts of this clonotype. The rearrangement links TRBV20-1 to TRBJ1-1; a weak D match, TRBD1 (6 bases). V lost 2 bases to trimming and J lost 5 bases, with 12 bases between them. CDR1 and CDR2 (germline): DFQATT, SNEGSKA (reference sequence). The CDR3 extends over 13 amino acids. This CDR3 reads CSARPGEGTEAFF. The DNA for the CDR3 is TGCAGTGCTAGACCAGGGGAGGGGACTGAAGCTTTCTTT.

This clonotype was picked up one time. The chain has TRBV30 and TRBJ1-2; D is unclear. The CDR3 spans 13 residues. The V and J ends lost 0 bases and 4 bases respectively, with 9 bases between them. CDR1 is GTSNPN, CDR2 SVGIG, per germline (reference sequence). CDR3 coding DNA: TGTGCCTGGAGTGTACTATCAGGCTATGGCTACACCTTC. Translated: CAWSVLSGYGYTF.

The CDR3 reads CASSLSVGISYEQYF. DNA for the CDR3: TGTGCCAGCAGTTTATCGGTGGGTATCTCCTACGAGCAGTACTTC. The rearrangement links TRBV27 to TRBJ2-7; the D is unclear. V was shortened by 0 bases and J by 0 bases, with 9 bases between the two germline ends. The CDR3 is made up of 15 amino acids. Germline values: CDR1 MNHEY, CDR2 SMNVEV (reference sequence).

A single count supports this clonotype. The chain uses TRBV27 and TRBJ2-7; TRBD2 agrees at 13 bases. The CDR3 has 15 residues. Germline V gene sequence: CDR1 MNHEY, CDR2 SMNVEV (reference sequence). V lost 6 bases to trimming and J lost 5 bases; unmatched junction nucleotides: 7. The CDR3 loop reads CASRGGLAGSHEQYF. The DNA of the CDR3 is TGTGCCAGCAGGGGGGGACTAGCGGGGTCCCACGAGCAGTACTTC.

The chain couples TRBV6-1 to TRBJ1-2, with TRBD1 matching over 11 bases. Trimming cost V 3 bases and J 5 bases; bases outside gene matches: 8. This CDR3 is 16 amino acids long. Germline V gene data show CDR1 as MNHNS and CDR2 as SASEGT. CDR3 in DNA: TGTGCCAGCAGTGAGCGGACAGGGGGCCTCTCGTATGGCTACACCTTC. This translates into CASSERTGGLSYGYTF.

The chain has TRBV27 and TRBJ2-4; D is perhaps TRBD1 (6 bases). With 6 bases removed from V and 5 bases from J, the gap between germline ends came to 20 bases. The CDR3 length is 16 residues. Germline loops: CDR1 MNHEY, CDR2 SMNVEV (reference sequence). The CDR3, as DNA: TGTGCCAGCAGCCACGACAGGCCTAAGGGCCAAAACATTCAGTACTTC. It yields the protein CASSHDRPKGQNIQYF.

The V call is TRBV6-2 or TRBV6-3, the J call TRBJ2-2; D might be TRBD1 (6 bases). The V end lost 7 bases, the J end lost 0 bases, and 15 bases lay between the germline ends. Germline-derived CDR1 and CDR2 are MNHEY and SVGEGT. This CDR3 region has 16 residues. Here the CDR3 reads CASTRGQNANTGELFF. The CDR3 nucleotides read TGTGCCAGCACTAGAGGACAGAACGCGAACACCGGGGAGCTGTTTTTT.